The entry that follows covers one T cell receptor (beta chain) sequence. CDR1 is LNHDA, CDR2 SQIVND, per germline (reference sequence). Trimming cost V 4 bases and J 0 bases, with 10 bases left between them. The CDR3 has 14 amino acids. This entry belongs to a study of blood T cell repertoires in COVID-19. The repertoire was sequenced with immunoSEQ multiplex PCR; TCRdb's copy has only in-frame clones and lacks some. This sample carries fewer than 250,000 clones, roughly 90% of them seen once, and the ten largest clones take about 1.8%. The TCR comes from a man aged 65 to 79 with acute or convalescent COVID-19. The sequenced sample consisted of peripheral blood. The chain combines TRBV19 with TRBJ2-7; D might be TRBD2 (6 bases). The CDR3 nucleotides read TGTGCCAGTAGTAGTAACGGGGGCTCCTACGAGCAGTACTTC. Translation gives CASSSNGGSYEQYF.